The source of this TCR beta chain is a study of shared clonotypes between healthy human individuals. Per germline, CDR1 SEHNR and CDR2 FQNEAQ (reference sequence). The CDR3 runs to 16 residues. The ends were cut back, 4 bases at V and 2 bases at J, with 12 bases in the middle. Deep was the level at which the assay was run. As processed by the authors: Filtering differed for immunoSEQ, which gave only junction sequences without quality scores. Profiled with immunoSEQ multiplex PCR; TCRdb holds only in-frame clones, not every one. V and J calls and clone size follow that table, whereas D and trimming were derived from the DNA. The sample consists of 2 million to 2.5 million clones, approximately 94% of them appearing once. For this clone: The antigen is unknown.

Notes on the study in general: The genetic and exposure-history diversity represented was limited by few donors. An expected dependence of interdonor clonotype sharing on sequencing depth was noted.

The receptor was isolated from a man between 18 and 29 years old in good health. The chain uses TRBV7-9 and TRBJ2-6; D gene ambiguous. Sequencing was performed on naive CD4+ T cells sorted from blood. This sample's subset: CD45RA+ positively selected. The CDR3, as DNA: TGTGCCAGCAGCTCCATCCAGGTAACTGGGGCCAACGTCCTGACTTTC. This sequence encodes CASSSIQVTGANVLTF.